What follows are 30 T cell receptor beta chains derived from one specimen sequenced in a study of T cell clonality in common variable immunodeficiency. Profiling relied on immunoSEQ multiplex PCR, and the TCRdb table lists in-frame clones only, not all of them. The data list about 37,000 clones, none observed once; approximately 3.2% falls to the top ten. Sequencing input: peripheral blood mononuclear cells. The receptors were sampled from a person aged 18-70 years in good health.

This clone was detected many times. Read coverage stops 3 residues before the CDR3 terminus; the germline J gene supplies the remainder. V gene TRBV7-2 combines with J gene TRBJ2-7; no clear D gene. The length of the CDR3 is 13 residues. Per germline, CDR1 SGHTA and CDR2 FQGNSA. The V gene lost 1 base and the J gene lost 4 bases, with 8 bases spanning the gap. The CDR3 sequence is CASSLVGFYEQYF. Incomplete CDR3 DNA: TGTGCCAGCAGCTTAGTTGGCTTTTACGAG.

This clone was picked up a small number of times. The sequenced fragment ends 3 residues before the CDR3 boundary, so the rest is inferred from the germline J gene. The chain has TRBV5-6 and TRBJ1-2; TRBD1 matches 12 bases. Germline V gene lookup returns CDR1 SGHDT and CDR2 YYEEEE. This CDR3 is 15 amino acids long. The CDR3 here is CASSLAGTGGRGYTF. Incomplete CDR3 DNA: TGTGCCAGCAGCTTGGCCGGGACAGGGGGCAGGGGC.

This clone was seen repeatedly, ten times or more. The CDR3 is cut off 3 residues early in the read; its end comes from the germline J gene. V gene TRBV20-1 combines with J gene TRBJ2-3, with D tentatively TRBD1 (7 bases). Germline lookup yields CDR1 DFQATT and CDR2 SNEGSKA (reference sequence). The CDR3 runs 17 residues. The ends were cut back, 6 bases at V and 2 bases at J, with 24 bases in the middle. The CDR3 loop is CSAWGDGRTGITDTQYF. CDR3 bases read: TGCAGTGCGTGGGGGGACGGTAGGACAGGAATCACAGATACG.

This clone has at least ten counts. The CDR3 DNA, read in part, is TGTGCCAGCAGCTTGGACAGTACCTTAAATGAG. Translation gives CASSLDSTLNE. The full CDR3 reads CASSLDSTLNEQFF. The chain recombines TRBV5-6 with TRBJ2-1; D unresolved. The read comes to an end 3 residues before the CDR3 does, leaving the germline J gene to fill in the end. Trimming pared 0 bases from V and 7 bases from J, leaving 11 bases between. The CDR3 extends over 14 amino acids. Germline loops: CDR1 SGHDT, CDR2 YYEEEE.

This clone was seen at least ten times. The read stops 3 residues short of the end of the CDR3; the missing end is completed from the germline J gene. The chain has TRBV2 and TRBJ1-1, with a weak D call TRBD1 (5 bases). In germline, CDR1 is SNHLY, CDR2 FYNNEI. This CDR3 is built from 14 residues. V lost 6 bases, J lost 5 bases, and 16 bases lay in between. CDR3 residues: CASRTDGGATEAFF. Incomplete CDR3 DNA: TGTGCCAGCAGGACCGACGGGGGTGCGACTGAA.

This clone occurred many times. The CDR3 end lies 3 residues beyond the end of the read and is filled in from the germline J gene. V is TRBV15 and J is TRBJ2-7; TRBD2 matches 7 bases. This CDR3 is 14 amino acids long. V was clipped by 4 bases and J by 2 bases; unmatched bases: 5. Germline assignment: CDR1 LNHNV and CDR2 YYDKDF (reference sequence). Incomplete CDR3 DNA: TGTGCCACCAGCAAGGAGCGGGGCACCTACGAG. This codes for CATSKERGTYE. The CDR3 in its entirety is CATSKERGTYEQYF.

Many counts were recorded for this clone. The CDR3 extends 3 residues past the end of the read, so its final part is completed from the germline J gene. The chain recombines TRBV6-1 with TRBJ2-1; TRBD2 agrees at 7 bases. Trimming at V came to 2 bases and at J to 2 bases, leaving 3 bases not matched to a gene. Germline loops: CDR1 MNHNS, CDR2 SASEGT. This CDR3 has 15 residues. The CDR3 DNA, read in part, is TGTGCCAGCAGTGAAAGCGGGATTACCTACAATGAG. Translated, it gives CASSESGITYNE. From start to end, the CDR3 is CASSESGITYNEQFF.

Ten or more counts support this clone. Read sequence stops 3 residues before the CDR3 end, and the germline J gene provides the missing end. Other DNA sequences in this specimen translate into the identical CDR3. This sequence joins TRBV18 and TRBJ2-5; TRBD1 matches at 7 bases. V shed 0 bases and J 5 bases; nucleotides not matched to a gene: 9. This CDR3 region has 16 residues. Germline V gives CDR1 KGHSH, CDR2 LQKENI. Here the CDR3 reads CASSPPMKGAWETQYF. Incomplete CDR3 DNA: TGTGCCAGCTCACCACCCATGAAGGGGGCTTGGGAGACC.

This clone occurred many times. The read ends 3 residues early relative to the CDR3; the germline J gene fills the gap. The chain combines TRBV5-6 with TRBJ2-7; TRBD1 might be the D (5 bases). This CDR3 region has 15 residues. Trimming removed 0 bases at V and 2 bases at J, with 12 bases between. Looked up from germline, CDR1 is SGHDT and CDR2 is YYEEEE. This CDR3 reads CASSLVTGPTYEQYF. The DNA read from the CDR3 is TGTGCCAGCAGCTTGGTTACAGGCCCCACCTACGAG.

By share, this clone ranks as medium-sized. The DNA ends 3 residues before the CDR3 does, and the rest of the CDR3 is filled in from the germline J gene. The V and J genes are TRBV30 and TRBJ2-6; D is possibly TRBD2 (5 bases). V gave up 3 bases and J gave up 2 bases, with 14 bases separating them. Germline V gene data show CDR1 as GTSNPN and CDR2 as SVGIG (reference sequence). CDR3 size: 16 residues. The CDR3 here is CAWSAAEVTGANVLTF. CDR3 DNA (partial): TGTGCCTGGAGCGCAGCGGAGGTTACTGGGGCCAACGTC.

This clone was counted a few times. The sequence runs out 3 residues before the end of the CDR3; the remainder is reconstructed from the germline J gene. The chain combines TRBV5-1 with TRBJ2-1, with D perhaps TRBD2 (5 bases). Trimming removed 0 bases at V and 4 bases at J, with 14 bases between. Germline V lookup: CDR1 SGHRS, CDR2 YFSETQ. The CDR3 is made up of 16 amino acids. The CDR3 sequence: CASSLVLASRYNEQFF. The part of the CDR3 DNA that was read is TGCGCCAGCAGCTTGGTTTTGGCTAGCAGATACAATGAG.

Many counts were recorded for this clone. The DNA ends 3 residues before the CDR3 does, and the rest of the CDR3 is filled in from the germline J gene. V is TRBV7-9 and J is TRBJ2-1; D might be TRBD2 (5 bases). The germline V gene has CDR1 SEHNR and CDR2 FQNEAQ (reference sequence). This CDR3 contains 15 residues. Trimming pared 5 bases from V and 5 bases from J, leaving 16 bases between. This CDR3 is CASSEGRLAHNEQFF. The sequenced CDR3 bases are TGTGCCAGCAGCGAAGGTAGGCTAGCACACAATGAG.

This clone was seen repeatedly, ten times or more. The CDR3 end falls 3 residues outside the read, so it is completed with the germline J gene. The chain links TRBV7-2 to TRBJ2-3, with unresolved D. This CDR3 has 13 amino acids. With 0 bases removed from V and 7 bases from J, the gap between germline ends came to 8 bases. CDR1 and CDR2 from the germline V gene are SGHTA and FQGNSA. CDR3 sequence: CASSLALDYTQYF. The sequenced part of the CDR3 DNA is TGTGCCAGCAGCTTAGCATTAGACTATACG.

This clone was observed many times. The CDR3 extends 3 residues past the end of the read, so its final part is completed from the germline J gene. This sample also contains other DNA sequences that code for the same CDR3. The chain recombines TRBV20-1 with TRBJ2-1; TRBD2 aligns across 11 bases. The CDR3 is 15 amino acids. V was clipped by 8 bases and J by 4 bases; unmatched bases: 10. The V gene's germline CDR1 is DFQATT and CDR2 SNEGSKA (reference sequence). The sequenced CDR3 bases are TGCAGTTTAACCGGGACTAGCGGCCTGTACAATGAG. It is translated as CSLTGTSGLYNE. The CDR3, in full, reads CSLTGTSGLYNEQFF.

This clone was seen ten or more times. The missing CDR3 end, 3 residues past where the read stops, is filled in from the germline J gene. The chain links TRBV19 to TRBJ1-5; no definite D call. V lost 3 bases to trimming and J lost 3 bases, with 12 bases between them. This CDR3 comprises 15 residues. The germline gives CDR1 LNHDA, CDR2 SQIVND (reference sequence). The CDR3 bases that were read are TGTGCCAGTAGTATTGCTCCCCGGTCCAATCAGCCC. It codes for CASSIAPRSNQP. The complete CDR3 reads CASSIAPRSNQPQHF.

This clone was seen repeatedly, ten times or more. The sequenced fragment ends 3 residues before the CDR3 boundary, so the rest is inferred from the germline J gene. This chain links TRBV6-1 with TRBJ1-5; 8 bases are shared with TRBD1. CDR1 is MNHNS, CDR2 SASEGT, per germline. This CDR3 has 15 residues. V dropped 4 bases and J dropped 5; count of bases not matched to a gene: 7. The CDR3 loop reads CASSVAGGYYQPQHF. The part of the CDR3 DNA that was read is TGTGCCAGCAGTGTAGCAGGGGGCTACTATCAGCCC.

This clone was seen repeatedly, ten times or more. The sequenced fragment ends 3 residues before the CDR3 boundary, so the rest is inferred from the germline J gene. The chain employs TRBV20-1 and TRBJ1-1; perhaps TRBD1 as D (5 bases). The CDR3 totals 12 residues. The germline CDR1 and CDR2 sequences are DFQATT and SNEGSKA (reference sequence). Partial CDR3 DNA: TGCAGTGCTAGACCAACAGGTCGAGTA. Protein product: CSARPTGRV. The CDR3 in full is CSARPTGRVAFF.

This clone was seen at least ten times. The read comes to an end 3 residues before the CDR3 does, leaving the germline J gene to fill in the end. V and J are TRBV19 and TRBJ1-2; TRBD1 is a possible D gene (6 bases). Trimming cost V 3 bases and J 5 bases, with 10 bases left between them. CDR3 length: 13 residues. From germline, CDR1 is LNHDA and CDR2 SQIVND (reference sequence). CDR3 DNA (partial): TGTGCCAGTAGTATCTCACAGGGATATGGC. It translates to CASSISQGYG. The entire CDR3 reads CASSISQGYGYTF. The variable domain in full, with the rest retrieved from reference TRBV19 and TRBJ1-2, is DGGITQSPKYLFRKEGQNVTLSCEQNLNHDAMYWYRQDPGQGLRLIYYSQIVNDFQKGDIAEGYSVSREKKESFPLTVTSAQKNPTAFYLCASSISQGYGYTFGSGTRLTVV.

This clone has ten or more counts. A read error may account for a junction end that differs from germline. The read falls 3 residues short of the CDR3 end, and the missing part is taken from the germline J gene. V gene TRBV7-7 combines with J gene TRBJ2-5, with 10 nucleotides matching TRBD1. Germline values: CDR1 SSHAT, CDR2 FNYEAQ (reference sequence). The CDR3 extends over 16 amino acids. Incomplete CDR3 DNA: TGTGCTAGCAGCCCCCAGACAGGGGGCGCGAGGGAGACC. Its protein is CASSPQTGGARET. The full-length CDR3 reads as CASSPQTGGARETQYF.

Ten or more counts support this clone. The read halts 3 residues ahead of the CDR3 end, with the missing end drawn from the germline J gene. The rearrangement links TRBV5-4 to TRBJ2-1, with 7 bases that match TRBD1. V was clipped by 4 bases and J by 4 bases; unmatched bases: 8. This CDR3 spans 15 amino acids. CDR1 and CDR2 from the germline V gene are SGHNT and YYREEE (reference sequence). The CDR3 reads CASSRSTGYYNEQFF. The DNA read from the CDR3 is TGTGCCAGCAGCCGATCGACAGGGTATTACAATGAG.

This clone was seen ten or more times. The read falls 3 residues short of the CDR3 end, and the missing part is taken from the germline J gene. This chain joins TRBV5-1 and TRBJ1-4; TRBD1 agrees at 7 bases. J was trimmed by 6 bases and V by 3 bases; bases with no gene match: 5. Germline-derived CDR1 and CDR2 are SGHRS and YFSETQ. The CDR3 consists of 14 residues. The CDR3: CASSYTGADEKLFF. The sequenced part of the CDR3 DNA is TGCGCCAGCAGCTATACAGGGGCGGATGAAAAA.

This clone has a count of ten or more. The observed sequence ends 3 residues before the CDR3 terminus, with the missing tail filled in from the germline J gene. The chain is built from TRBV12-3 or TRBV12-4 and TRBJ1-1, with a tentative D call TRBD1 (5 bases). The CDR3 is made up of 15 amino acids. V shed 3 bases and J shed 2 bases, with 13 bases lying between them. The CDR3 DNA, read in part, is TGTGCCAGCAGTTTTGGTCTTAGGGGAAACACTGAA. Residues: CASSFGLRGNTE. The full CDR3 protein reads CASSFGLRGNTEAFF.

This clone was counted only a few times. CDR3 bases read: TGTGCCAGCAGCCCGGGACAGGGGGCTGGCGGGGAG. It translates to CASSPGQGAGGE. The whole CDR3 sequence reads CASSPGQGAGGELFF. V gene TRBV7-9 combines with J gene TRBJ2-2; 12 nucleotides match TRBD1. The DNA ends 3 residues before the CDR3 does, and the rest of the CDR3 is filled in from the germline J gene. The germline V gene has CDR1 SEHNR and CDR2 FQNEAQ (reference sequence). The V and J ends lost 5 bases and 7 bases, in that order; junction bases with no gene match: 5. The CDR3 is made up of 15 amino acids.

This clone was detected many times. With the read ending 3 residues before the CDR3 end, the germline J gene is used to fill in that end. The V gene is TRBV3-1 (or the pseudogene TRBV3-2), the J gene TRBJ2-7; possible D gene TRBD2, 5 bases. Germline CDR1 and CDR2: LGHDT and YNNKEL (reference sequence). V gave up 1 base and J gave up 0 bases, with 7 bases separating them. This CDR3 is built from 14 residues. Partial CDR3 DNA: TGTGCCAGCAGCCAAGGCCTAGCCTCCTACGAG. Amino acid sequence: CASSQGLASYE. The full CDR3 protein reads CASSQGLASYEQYF.

This clone was recorded a few times. The CDR3 goes on 3 residues after the read ends, and that part is filled in from the germline J gene. This chain links TRBV27 with TRBJ2-7, with 7 bases lining up with TRBD1. V was pared by 5 bases and J by 4 bases, with 17 bases of the junction left unmatched. The V gene's germline CDR1 is MNHEY and CDR2 SMNVEV (reference sequence). The CDR3 runs 17 residues. The CDR3 DNA, read in part, is TGTGCCAGCAGTATGCTCTCGATAGAGGGACAGATTTACGAG. It encodes CASSMLSIEGQIYE. The whole CDR3 is CASSMLSIEGQIYEQYF.

This clone was recorded at least ten times. The read ends 3 residues shy of where the CDR3 ends; the end is completed using the germline J gene. The chain is built from TRBV28 and TRBJ2-2, with 7 bases matching TRBD2. The CDR3 extends over 15 amino acids. Germline loops: CDR1 MDHEN, CDR2 SYDVKM. Unmatched junction bases numbered 7, after V lost 5 bases and J lost 4 bases. The sequenced CDR3 bases are TGTGCCAGCAGTCCCGGGGACTACCGCACCGGGGAG. Its protein is CASSPGDYRTGE. The entire CDR3 protein reads CASSPGDYRTGELFF.

This clone was seen repeatedly, ten times or more. From the germline J gene comes the end of the CDR3, since the read stops 3 residues before it. The rearrangement joins TRBV4-1 to TRBJ2-4; a possible D gene is TRBD1 (6 bases). The CDR3 spans 16 residues. Germline V lookup: CDR1 MGHRA, CDR2 YSYEKL. Trimming cost V 2 bases and J 1 base, with 12 bases left between them. Partial CDR3 DNA: TGCGCCAGCAGCCAAATAATCCAGGGGGCCAAAAACATT. It yields the protein CASSQIIQGAKNI. The full CDR3 reads CASSQIIQGAKNIQYF.

This clone was observed at least ten times. The read stops 3 residues short of the end of the CDR3; the missing end is completed from the germline J gene. V and J are TRBV12-3 or TRBV12-4 and TRBJ1-2, with D unresolved. There are 15 residues in the CDR3. V lost 6 bases, J lost 6 bases, and 20 bases lay in between. CDR3 bases read: TGTGCCAGCAGCCCTTACTCTCCTCTTAAAGATGGC. It is translated as CASSPYSPLKDG. In full, the CDR3 reads CASSPYSPLKDGYTF.

This clone has a count of ten or more. The CDR3 end lies 3 residues beyond the end of the read and is filled in from the germline J gene. V and J are TRBV5-6 and TRBJ2-3; D is uncertain. The CDR3 extends over 12 amino acids. Germline V gene data show CDR1 as SGHDT and CDR2 as YYEEEE. V lost 3 bases and J 4 bases, leaving 6 bases between the germline ends. The part of the CDR3 DNA that was read is TGTGCCAGCAGCTCTCTTCCAGATACG. It codes for CASSSLPDT. The CDR3 in full is CASSSLPDTQYF.

This clone was recorded at least ten times. The DNA ends 3 residues before the CDR3 does, and the rest of the CDR3 is filled in from the germline J gene. The chain employs TRBV19 and TRBJ1-5; TRBD1 matches 7 bases. Germline assignment: CDR1 LNHDA and CDR2 SQIVND (reference sequence). The CDR3 runs 15 residues. After removal of 3 bases from V and 2 bases from J, the junction contained 4 bases not matched to a gene. CDR3 protein: CASSISGGGNQPQHF. Incomplete CDR3 DNA: TGTGCCAGTAGTATTTCAGGGGGAGGCAATCAGCCC. Full variable domain (rest looked up from reference TRBV19 and TRBJ1-5): DGGITQSPKYLFRKEGQNVTLSCEQNLNHDAMYWYRQDPGQGLRLIYYSQIVNDFQKGDIAEGYSVSREKKESFPLTVTSAQKNPTAFYLCASSISGGGNQPQHFGDGTRLSIL.